These 28 T cell receptor beta chains originate from one sample sequenced in a study of blood T cell repertoires in COVID-19. Sequenced by immunoSEQ multiplex PCR; TCRdb stores in-frame clones only, minus some. Of about 200,000 clones in the sample, roughly 89% were seen once. Sequenced: peripheral blood. These receptors originate from a young man who had recovered from COVID-19.

This chain uses TRBV11-2 with TRBJ1-5; D unresolved. The CDR3 loop spans 12 amino acids. The germline V and J ends were trimmed by 1 base and 9 bases, with 7 bases remaining between them. The germline gives CDR1 SGHAT, CDR2 FQNNGV. For the CDR3, the DNA is TGTGCCAGCAGCTTAGGTGGGCCGCCCCAGCATTTT. Its translation: CASSLGGPPQHF.

The CDR3 coding sequence is TGCGCCAGCAGCCCGGGGGACAGGGAGGGTGAGCAGTTCTTC. It translates to CASSPGDREGEQFF. This chain joins TRBV5-1 and TRBJ2-1, with 9 bases matching TRBD1. The CDR3 covers 14 residues. Germline V gene sequence: CDR1 SGHRS, CDR2 YFSETQ. V lost 4 bases to trimming and J lost 9 bases; unmatched junction nucleotides: 8.

V usage is TRBV11-2 and J usage is TRBJ2-7; D call uncertain. V was trimmed by 0 bases and J by 4 bases, leaving 10 bases between them. Germline V gives CDR1 SGHAT, CDR2 FQNNGV. This CDR3 contains 14 residues. The CDR3 protein is CASSLDYVFYEQYF. The CDR3 DNA follows: TGTGCCAGCAGCTTAGACTATGTTTTTTACGAGCAGTACTTC.

The chain employs TRBV13 and TRBJ2-1, with a tentative D call TRBD1 (6 bases). Trimming shortened V by 5 bases and J by 8 bases, and 19 bases separated the two germline ends. The germline V gene encodes CDR1 PRHDT and CDR2 FYEKMQ (reference sequence). This CDR3 has 15 amino acids. CDR3 sequence: CASSLAYRDRDEQFF. In DNA form, the CDR3 reads TGTGCCAGCAGCCTGGCCTACAGGGACCGGGATGAGCAGTTCTTC.

The V call is TRBV10-1, the J call TRBJ1-2; the D is unclear. V was trimmed by 0 bases and J by 7 bases, leaving 9 bases between them. CDR3 length: 13 amino acids. Germline assignment: CDR1 WNHNN and CDR2 SYGVQD (reference sequence). CDR3 bases: TGCGCCAGCAGTGAGTCGCCGGGGAGTGGCTACACCTTC. It translates to CASSESPGSGYTF.

V gene TRBV6-5 combines with J gene TRBJ1-2, with TRBD1 identical over 8 bases. CDR1 MNHEY and CDR2 SVGAGI come from the germline V gene. J gave up 8 bases and V 0 bases, and 8 bases lay outside the gene matches. The length of the CDR3 is 15 residues. CDR3 DNA sequence: TGTGCCAGCAGTTACTCCCAGGGGGCTAATCTCGGCTACACCTTC. Translating gives CASSYSQGANLGYTF.

The chain couples TRBV19 to TRBJ2-3, with 7 bases fitting TRBD2. Germline CDR1 is LNHDA and CDR2 is SQIVND (reference sequence). The ends lost 4 bases at V and 2 bases at J; junction bases unmatched: 6. The CDR3 length is 15 residues. The CDR3 bases are TGTGCCAGTAGTACGACCGGGACTACCACAGATACGCAGTATTTT. Protein: CASSTTGTTTDTQYF. Using reference TRBV19 and TRBJ2-3 for the parts outside the CDR3, the full variable domain is DGGITQSPKYLFRKEGQNVTLSCEQNLNHDAMYWYRQDPGQGLRLIYYSQIVNDFQKGDIAEGYSVSREKKESFPLTVTSAQKNPTAFYLCASSTTGTTTDTQYFGPGTRLTVL.

In DNA, the CDR3 is TGCGCCAGCAGCTTGGCCGGAGTATCAAATGAGCAGTTCTTC. Translation: CASSLAGVSNEQFF. The chain uses TRBV5-1 and TRBJ2-1, with D hard to call. The CDR3 is 14 residues long. Trimming took 0 bases from V and 7 from J, leaving 11 bases between them. CDR1 is SGHRS and CDR2 is YFSETQ in the germline V gene.

The chain recombines TRBV7-9 with TRBJ1-2, with 7 bases identical to TRBD1. In germline, CDR1 is SEHNR, CDR2 FQNEAQ (reference sequence). The junction had 1 base not matched to a gene; V was cut back by 2 bases and J by 7 bases. The CDR3 spans 12 residues. The CDR3 nucleotides are TGTGCCAGCAGCTTACGGGACAGTGGCTACACCTTC. Its protein is CASSLRDSGYTF.

J is TRBJ1-4 and V is TRBV5-1; the match to TRBD1 covers 7 bases. CDR1 and CDR2 (germline): SGHRS, YFSETQ. There are 14 residues in the CDR3. Trimming at V came to 6 bases and at J to 8 bases, leaving 10 bases not matched to a gene. The CDR3: CASKLGQRGEKLFF. In DNA form, the CDR3 reads TGCGCCAGCAAGTTGGGACAGAGGGGGGAAAAACTGTTTTTT.

The chain is built from TRBV15 and TRBJ1-1; 8 nucleotides align to TRBD1. The CDR3 is made up of 13 amino acids. V dropped 5 bases and J dropped 7; count of bases not matched to a gene: 6. Looked up from germline, CDR1 is LNHNV and CDR2 is YYDKDF (reference sequence). As DNA, the CDR3 is TGTGCCACCAGCGGACGACAGGGGCTTGAAGCTTTCTTT. Amino acid sequence: CATSGRQGLEAFF.

This chain uses TRBV25-1 with TRBJ1-1; TRBD1 might be the D (6 bases). V lost 8 bases and J 7 bases, leaving 14 bases between the germline ends. The germline V gene encodes CDR1 MGHDK and CDR2 SYGVNS. This CDR3 is built from 12 residues. DNA of the CDR3: TGTGCCAGCGGTCAGGACAGCAGTGAAGCTTTCTTT. Translating it yields CASGQDSSEAFF.

The chain combines TRBV7-2 with TRBJ1-2; 7 bases are a match to TRBD1. The length of the CDR3 is 14 residues. Germline-derived CDR1 and CDR2 are SGHTA and FQGNSA. The V gene end was trimmed by 3 bases and the J gene end by 2 bases; junction bases not matched to a gene: 3. The CDR3 reads CASSFPGQNYGYTF. The DNA for the CDR3 is TGTGCCAGCAGCTTCCCGGGACAGAACTATGGCTACACCTTC.

This clone has only one observation. CDR3 nucleotide sequence: TGTGCCAGCAGCCAATCCGACAGGAGAGACTATGGCTACACCTTC. Residues: CASSQSDRRDYGYTF. The chain uses TRBV4-2 and TRBJ1-2; possible D gene TRBD1, 6 bases. The CDR3 sequence is 15 residues long. Between the trimmed V and J ends, which lost 2 bases and 3 bases, there was a span of 13 bases. Germline V gene data show CDR1 as LGHNA and CDR2 as YNFKEQ.

This chain uses TRBV19 with TRBJ1-1; TRBD1 is a possible D gene (6 bases). Germline V CDR1 and CDR2: LNHDA, SQIVND (reference sequence). CDR3 length equals 13 residues. Trimming cost V 5 bases and J 11 bases, with 18 bases left between them. CDR3 region: CASSSTGRTSAFF. CDR3 DNA: TGTGCCAGTAGTTCGACAGGTCGAACGTCGGCTTTCTTT.

This clone appeared once. The chain employs TRBV24-1 and TRBJ1-5; D unresolved. This CDR3 comprises 13 residues. From germline, CDR1 is KGHDR and CDR2 SFDVKD. The V and J ends lost 3 bases and 6 bases respectively, with 8 bases between them. CDR3 residues: CATSDPSGQPQHF. The CDR3, as DNA: TGTGCCACCAGTGATCCGAGCGGTCAGCCCCAGCATTTT.

The chain has TRBV7-9 and TRBJ2-5, with 7 bases identical to TRBD2. The CDR3 consists of 16 residues. J gave up 7 bases and V 7 bases, and 18 bases lay outside the gene matches. Germline lookup yields CDR1 SEHNR and CDR2 FQNEAQ (reference sequence). This CDR3 reads CASTYGRGTLDVTQYF. DNA for the CDR3: TGTGCCAGCACCTACGGGCGGGGGACCTTAGACGTGACCCAGTACTTC.

This chain uses TRBV11-2 with TRBJ2-7; TRBD1 agrees at 8 bases. The CDR3 is 16 residues long. V lost 2 bases to trimming and J lost 4 bases; unmatched junction nucleotides: 10. In germline, CDR1 is SGHAT, CDR2 FQNNGV. CDR3 protein: CASSLMGRTGNYEQYF. The CDR3 region has the DNA TGTGCCAGCAGCTTAATGGGAAGGACAGGGAATTACGAGCAGTACTTC.

This clone was counted once. The rearrangement uses TRBV19 and TRBJ1-4; D possibly corresponds to TRBD1 (6 bases). Per germline, CDR1 LNHDA and CDR2 SQIVND (reference sequence). Deletions cut 5 bases from V and 7 bases from J, with 20 bases between. This CDR3 spans 16 amino acids. CDR3 loop: CASSSRREGVTEKLFF. CDR3 in DNA: TGTGCCAGTAGTTCAAGGAGGGAGGGGGTGACTGAAAAACTGTTTTTT.

This sequence joins TRBV27 and TRBJ1-6; no reliable D call. Germline loops: CDR1 MNHEY, CDR2 SMNVEV (reference sequence). CDR3 length: 13 amino acids. V was cut by 3 bases and J by 8 bases, with 8 bases left in between. CDR3 sequence: CASSFVSHSPLHF. In DNA, the CDR3 is TGTGCCAGCAGTTTTGTCTCTCATTCACCCCTCCACTTT.

This chain uses TRBV4-1 with TRBJ1-1; D remains ambiguous. The germline CDR1 and CDR2 sequences are MGHRA and YSYEKL. The ends were cut back, 4 bases at V and 2 bases at J, with 14 bases in the middle. This CDR3 contains 15 residues. CDR3 nucleotide sequence: TGCGCCAGCAGCCGTTCGGGATTACTTAACACTGAAGCTTTCTTT. Protein product: CASSRSGLLNTEAFF.

J is TRBJ2-7 and V is TRBV6-1, with D possibly matching TRBD1 (5 bases). The CDR3 has 12 residues. V was trimmed by 2 bases and J by 4 bases, leaving 6 bases between them. Germline V lookup: CDR1 MNHNS, CDR2 SASEGT. CDR3 DNA sequence: TGTGCCAGCAGTGAACAGGGATACGAGCAGTACTTC. Residues: CASSEQGYEQYF.

This CDR3 reads CASSSDGYTF. CDR3 nucleotides: TGTGCCAGCAGCTCGGATGGCTACACCTTC. J is TRBJ1-2 and V is TRBV21-1. TRBV21-1 is an annotated pseudogene. The CDR3 is 10 amino acids.

This clone was detected only a few times. This CDR3 is CASSMQGASGELFF. CDR3 DNA sequence: TGTGCCAGTAGTATGCAGGGGGCGAGCGGGGAGCTGTTTTTT. This chain connects TRBV19 to TRBJ2-2; 8 bases fit TRBD1. Germline assignment: CDR1 LNHDA and CDR2 SQIVND (reference sequence). This CDR3 region has 14 residues. Germline trimming cut 3 bases from V and 7 bases from J; bases unmatched to any gene: 4.

This chain links TRBV7-2 with TRBJ1-4; 10 positions match TRBD1. Germline CDR1 SGHTA, CDR2 FQGNSA. The CDR3 is 20 amino acids. Unmatched junction bases numbered 12, after V lost 0 bases and J lost 2 bases. The CDR3 region is CASSLARDRGRGWTNEKLFF. CDR3 nucleotide sequence: TGTGCCAGCAGCTTAGCGCGGGACAGGGGAAGGGGGTGGACTAATGAAAAACTGTTTTTT.

The chain joins TRBV6-5 to TRBJ1-2; 9 nucleotides agree with TRBD1. Germline V CDR1 and CDR2: MNHEY, SVGAGI. Trimming at V came to 6 bases and at J to 4 bases, leaving 6 bases not matched to a gene. There are 14 residues in the CDR3. CDR3 nucleotide sequence: TGTGCCAGCAGACGGGACAGGGATGGCTATGGCTACACCTTC. Translated: CASRRDRDGYGYTF.

The chain uses TRBV5-1 and TRBJ2-7, with a weak D call TRBD2 (5 bases). V lost 4 bases to trimming and J lost 9 bases, with 14 bases between them. The V gene's germline CDR1 is SGHRS and CDR2 YFSETQ. This CDR3 is built from 12 residues. CDR3 protein: CASSPTGWGQYF. The DNA for the CDR3 is TGCGCCAGCAGCCCTACGGGGTGGGGGCAGTACTTC.

The chain uses TRBV11-2 and TRBJ2-1; 9 bases fit TRBD1. CDR3 size: 15 residues. Trimming cost V 4 bases and J 5 bases; bases outside gene matches: 6. Per germline, CDR1 SGHAT and CDR2 FQNNGV. CDR3: CASSSLQGADNEQFF. CDR3 bases: TGTGCCAGCAGCTCCCTACAGGGGGCGGACAATGAGCAGTTCTTC. The entire variable domain, with the rest obtained from reference TRBV11-2 and TRBJ2-1, is as follows: EAGVAQSPRYKIIEKRQSVAFWCNPISGHATLYWYQQILGQGPKLLIQFQNNGVVDDSQLPKDRFSAERLKGVDSTLKIQPAKLEDSAVYLCASSSLQGADNEQFFGPGTRLTVL.